This record concerns one T cell receptor beta chain sequence. This sample was taken from a study of cytomegalovirus exposure and HLA in healthy donors. The CDR3 length is 13 residues. CDR1 and CDR2 (germline): MNHEY, SVGAGI. V shed 8 bases, J shed 0 bases, and the junction held 2 bases outside the gene matches. PCR employed 60 Vbeta and 13 Jbeta primers. Method: immunoSEQ multiplex PCR; TCRdb's copy keeps in-frame clones and lacks some. The sample yields about 160,000 clones, about 81% seen once. The clonotype comes from a woman aged 45-65 years in good health and CMV-seropositive. The V gene is TRBV6-5, the J gene TRBJ2-3; 7 bases agree with TRBD1. The sequenced sample was PBMCs. The CDR3 reads CASARGSTDTQYF. The CDR3 bases are TGTGCCAGCGCCAGGGGGAGCACAGATACGCAGTATTTT.